Below are 14 T cell receptor beta chains sequenced from a single sample in a study of blood T cell repertoires in COVID-19. The table came from immunoSEQ multiplex PCR; TCRdb's copy has only in-frame clones and leaves some out. This sample carries about 230,000 clones, just over 85% of them seen once, and the ten largest clones take about 9.9%. Sequenced sample: peripheral blood. The receptors were sampled from a man aged 45-65 years with COVID-19, enrolled during active disease.

The chain has TRBV24-1 and TRBJ1-2; D unclear. Germline CDR1 KGHDR, CDR2 SFDVKD. The CDR3 runs 13 residues. V gave up 5 bases and J gave up 3 bases, with 9 bases separating them. This chain's CDR3 is CATSGRGDYGYTF. For the CDR3, the DNA is TGTGCCACCAGTGGGAGAGGCGACTATGGCTACACCTTC.

This clone has a single count. The chain combines TRBV5-1 with TRBJ1-4; possibly TRBD1 for D (6 bases). V was cut by 0 bases and J by 7 bases, with 10 bases left in between. CDR3 length: 14 residues. Per germline, CDR1 SGHRS and CDR2 YFSETQ. The CDR3 sequence: CASSLGTAGEKLFF. Here the CDR3 DNA reads TGCGCCAGCAGCTTGGGGACAGCCGGTGAAAAACTGTTTTTT.

The rearrangement uses TRBV4-1 and TRBJ2-7; TRBD2 might be the D (6 bases). This CDR3 is built from 13 residues. Germline V gene data show CDR1 as MGHRA and CDR2 as YSYEKL. V lost 0 bases, J lost 9 bases, and 12 bases lay in between. CDR3 residues: CASSQELARPQYF. The CDR3 nucleotides read TGCGCCAGCAGCCAAGAACTAGCCCGCCCGCAGTACTTC.

The rearrangement uses TRBV5-4 and TRBJ2-5; 12 bases align to TRBD2. CDR3 length: 16 residues. Per the germline V gene, CDR1 is SGHNT and CDR2 is YYREEE (reference sequence). The trim removed 4 bases at V and 4 bases at J, leaving 8 bases unmatched. CDR3 in DNA: TGTGCCAGCAGCGCGCCTGGACTAGCGGGGTTAGAGACCCAGTACTTC. Translation: CASSAPGLAGLETQYF.

V usage is TRBV5-4 and J usage is TRBJ2-2; 10 bases line up with TRBD2. Unmatched junction bases numbered 5, after V lost 4 bases and J lost 2 bases. Looked up from germline, CDR1 is SGHNT and CDR2 is YYREEE (reference sequence). The CDR3 loop spans 16 amino acids. CDR3 nucleotides: TGTGCCAGCAGCCCTGGACTAGCGGTTAACACCGGGGAGCTGTTTTTT. Its translation is CASSPGLAVNTGELFF.

The chain uses TRBV30 and TRBJ2-7, with D tentatively TRBD1 (6 bases). Germline lookup yields CDR1 GTSNPN and CDR2 SVGIG (reference sequence). V shed 1 base and J shed 8 bases, with 12 bases lying between them. The CDR3 consists of 12 residues. The CDR3 region has the DNA TGTGCCTGGAGTGAGGAAGGGGACAAGCAGTACTTC. Its translation: CAWSEEGDKQYF.

The V call is TRBV9, the J call TRBJ2-1; TRBD1 aligns across 10 bases. V was pared by 4 bases and J by 8 bases, with 9 bases of the junction left unmatched. CDR1 and CDR2 from the germline V gene are SGDLS and YYNGEE. The length of the CDR3 is 15 residues. The CDR3 sequence: CASSNTGTGADEQFF. The CDR3 coding sequence is TGTGCCAGCAGCAATACCGGGACAGGGGCGGATGAGCAGTTCTTC.

The V and J genes are TRBV29-1 and TRBJ1-3; D is ambiguous. The ends were cut back, 6 bases at V and 1 base at J, with 4 bases in the middle. Germline CDR1 reads SQVTM; CDR2 reads ANQGSEA. This CDR3 spans 11 amino acids. DNA for the CDR3: TGCAGCGTGAGATCTGGAAACACCATATATTTT. Its protein product is CSVRSGNTIYF. Full variable domain (remainder filled in from reference TRBV29-1 and TRBJ1-3): SAVISQKPSRDICQRGTSLTIQCQVDSQVTMMFWYRQQPGQSLTLIATANQGSEATYESGFVIDKFPISRPNLTFSTLTVSNMSPEDSSIYLCSVRSGNTIYFGEGSWLTVV.

The genes are TRBV5-8 and TRBJ1-1; D is undetermined. This CDR3 comprises 13 residues. V was pared by 2 bases and J by 4 bases, with 9 bases between. Germline CDR1 and CDR2: SGHTS and YDEGEE. The CDR3 bases are TGTGCCAGCAGCTTTGATAGAGGCACTGAAGCTTTCTTT. Its translation is CASSFDRGTEAFF. The full variable domain, with the rest looked up from reference TRBV5-8 and TRBJ1-1, is EAGVTQSPTHLIKTRGQQATLRCSPISGHTSVYWYQQALGLGLQFLLWYDEGEERNRGNFPPRFSGRQFPNYSSELNVNALELEDSALYLCASSFDRGTEAFFGQGTRLTVV.

The CDR3 DNA reads TGTGCCAGCAGTTTTGGAGAAAGGACTGAAGCTTTCTTT. Amino acids: CASSFGERTEAFF. The V gene is TRBV12-3 or TRBV12-4, the J gene TRBJ1-1; D is uncertain. Trimming pared 3 bases from V and 5 bases from J, leaving 10 bases between. The CDR3 sequence is 13 residues long.

This chain uses TRBV14 with TRBJ2-3, with 8 bases fitting TRBD2. Per germline, CDR1 SGHDN and CDR2 FVKESK. This CDR3 has 15 amino acids. V dropped 4 bases and J dropped 12; count of bases not matched to a gene: 15. The CDR3 loop reads CASSLDLAGGPLQYF. CDR3 nucleotides: TGTGCCAGCAGCCTCGATCTGGCGGGAGGTCCCCTCCAGTATTTT. The variable domain in full, with the rest retrieved from reference TRBV14 and TRBJ2-3, is EAGVTQFPSHSVIEKGQTVTLRCDPISGHDNLYWYRRVMGKEIKFLLHFVKESKQDESGMPNNRFLAERTGGTYSTLKVQPAELEDSGVYFCASSLDLAGGPLQYFGPGTRLTVL.

The chain couples TRBV18 to TRBJ1-5, with TRBD1 matching over 9 bases. Germline lookup yields CDR1 KGHSH and CDR2 LQKENI. V trimming: 3 bases; J trimming: 7 bases; junction bases outside the gene matches: 13. The CDR3 is 17 residues long. As DNA, the CDR3 is TGTGCCAGCTCACCGACCGGGGGGACAGGGATGAGGCAGCCCCAGCATTTT. This sequence encodes CASSPTGGTGMRQPQHF.

The CDR3 DNA sequence: TGCGCCAGCAGCGAGTCCGCAGGGGATCAGCCCCAGCATTTT. Amino acids: CASSESAGDQPQHF. This chain connects TRBV5-1 to TRBJ1-5; possible D gene TRBD1, 6 bases. The CDR3 consists of 14 residues. The germline V and J ends were trimmed by 4 bases and 5 bases, with 13 bases remaining between them. The germline gives CDR1 SGHRS, CDR2 YFSETQ.

The V gene is TRBV18, the J gene TRBJ1-3, with no clear D. The germline V gene has CDR1 KGHSH and CDR2 LQKENI. V was pared by 4 bases and J by 4 bases, with 14 bases between. The CDR3 is 15 residues long. The CDR3 reads CASSLSSREGNTIYF. CDR3 bases: TGTGCCAGCTCACTCTCTTCTCGGGAAGGAAACACCATATATTTT.